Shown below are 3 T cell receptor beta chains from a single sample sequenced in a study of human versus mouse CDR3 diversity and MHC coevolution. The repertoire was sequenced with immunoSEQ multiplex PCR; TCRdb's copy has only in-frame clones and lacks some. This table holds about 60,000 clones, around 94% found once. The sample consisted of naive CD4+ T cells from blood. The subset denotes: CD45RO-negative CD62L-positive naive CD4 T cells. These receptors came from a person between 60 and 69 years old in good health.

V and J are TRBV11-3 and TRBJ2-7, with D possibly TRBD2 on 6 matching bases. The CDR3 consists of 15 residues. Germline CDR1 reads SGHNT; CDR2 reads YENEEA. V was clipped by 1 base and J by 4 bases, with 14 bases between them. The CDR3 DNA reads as TGTGCCAGCAGCTTAGGGGGACTTGATGAATACGAGCAGTACTTC. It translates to CASSLGGLDEYEQYF.

The CDR3, as DNA: TGTGCCAGCAGTGCTGGGACTAGCGGGATGAAAATCTACAATGAGCAGTTCTTC. It is translated as CASSAGTSGMKIYNEQFF. The chain has TRBV2 and TRBJ2-1; 13 bases agree with TRBD2. Germline V gene lookup returns CDR1 SNHLY and CDR2 FYNNEI. The CDR3 sequence is 18 residues long. With V trimmed by 4 bases and J by 3 bases, 9 bases remained unmatched.

The CDR3 loop is CASSYGPNTEAFF. CDR3 bases: TGTGCCAGCAGTTACGGGCCGAACACTGAAGCTTTCTTT. The genes are TRBV6-6 and TRBJ1-1; D gene unclear. The V end was cut by 2 bases, the J end by 1 base, with 5 bases between. The CDR3 consists of 13 residues. The germline V gene has CDR1 MNHNY and CDR2 SVGAGI (reference sequence).